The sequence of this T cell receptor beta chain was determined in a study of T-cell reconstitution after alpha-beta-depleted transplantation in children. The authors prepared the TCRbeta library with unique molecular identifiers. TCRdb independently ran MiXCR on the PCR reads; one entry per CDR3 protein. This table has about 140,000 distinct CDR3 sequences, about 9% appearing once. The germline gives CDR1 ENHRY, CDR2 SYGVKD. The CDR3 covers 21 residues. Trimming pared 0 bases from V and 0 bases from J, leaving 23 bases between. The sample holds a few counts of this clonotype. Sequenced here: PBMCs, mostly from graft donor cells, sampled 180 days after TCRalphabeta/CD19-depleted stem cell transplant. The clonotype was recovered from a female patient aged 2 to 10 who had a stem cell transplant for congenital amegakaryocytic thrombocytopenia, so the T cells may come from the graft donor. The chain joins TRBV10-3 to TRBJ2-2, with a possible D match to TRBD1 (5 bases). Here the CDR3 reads CAISESLGRTGPLPNTGELFF. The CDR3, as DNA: TGTGCCATCAGTGAGTCTTTGGGGCGTACAGGCCCCCTGCCGAACACCGGGGAGCTGTTTTTT.